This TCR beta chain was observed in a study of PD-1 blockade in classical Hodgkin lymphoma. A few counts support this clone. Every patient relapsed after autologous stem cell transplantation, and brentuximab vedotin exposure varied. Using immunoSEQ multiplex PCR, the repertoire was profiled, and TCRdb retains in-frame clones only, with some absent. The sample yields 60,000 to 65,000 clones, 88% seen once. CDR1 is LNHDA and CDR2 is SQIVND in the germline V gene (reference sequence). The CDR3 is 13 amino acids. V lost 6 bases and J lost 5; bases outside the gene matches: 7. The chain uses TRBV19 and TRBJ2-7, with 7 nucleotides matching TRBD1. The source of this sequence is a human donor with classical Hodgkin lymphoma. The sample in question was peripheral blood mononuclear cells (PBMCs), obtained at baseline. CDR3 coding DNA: TGTGCCAGTAGAATGACAGGGCTCGACGAGCAGTACTTC. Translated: CASRMTGLDEQYF.